Listed below are T cell receptor beta chains from one sample, sequenced in a study of CD8 T cells in Susac syndrome. Each CDR3 protein is one row after TCRdb ran MiXCR on the immunoSEQ multiplex PCR reads. The repertoire holds fewer than 90,000 distinct CDR3 sequences, with about 94% as singletons. Sequencing was performed on CD8+ T cells from PBMCs. These receptors were collected from a human donor with Susac syndrome. Both conserved end residues are trimmed from each CDR3. The order of the fields is J gene, V gene, clone size, CDR3 protein. Only some rows state a clone size, as once, few, many or a class for expanded clones.

>TRBJ2-7|TRBV10-1|-
ASSEGRGSGYEQY
>TRBJ1-2|TRBV4-1|-
ASSQVILADNYGYT
>TRBJ1-4|TRBV5-4|-
ASSLGQATNEKLF
>TRBJ1-4|TRBV28|-
ASSPFQVGYSNEKLF
>TRBJ1-1|TRBV30|-
AWGAVTEAF
>TRBJ1-1|TRBV6-2/TRBV6-3|-
ASSLRPEGAF
>TRBJ2-2|TRBV20-1|-
SAIPSDRGVTGELF
>TRBJ2-1|TRBV5-1|-
ASSLEGTPNNEQF
>TRBJ2-7|TRBV30|-
AWSGGTSFMGQY
>TRBJ1-2|TRBV2|-
ASSGSRGNYGYT
>TRBJ2-7|TRBV29-1|-
SVVSGTGGRALDEQY
>TRBJ2-1|TRBV29-1|once
SVVSGGGLNYNEQF
>TRBJ2-7|TRBV9|-
ASSVEDSAYEQY
>TRBJ1-1|TRBV12-5|-
ASGFNVGHRNTEAF
>TRBJ1-1|TRBV15|-
ATSRDPRDTEAF
>TRBJ2-7|TRBV29-1|-
SVLRAYEQY
>TRBJ1-1|TRBV18|-
ASSPRQGQDTEAF
>TRBJ1-1|TRBV7-9|-
ASSLNVGANTEAF
>TRBJ2-7|TRBV4-3|-
ASNPSPRGRLHEQY
>TRBJ2-1|TRBV11-2|-
ASSPGTGIFNEQF
>TRBJ1-2|TRBV6-5|-
ASSDGTGYGYT
>TRBJ2-3|TRBV24-1|-
ATSDEAWTDTQY
>TRBJ2-1|TRBV5-1|-
ASSLDREVNEQF
>TRBJ1-6|TRBV4-1|-
ASSQTGGRNNSPLH
>TRBJ2-7|TRBV30|-
AWNGLAGDYEQY
>TRBJ2-1|TRBV6-2/TRBV6-3|-
ASTKGTGADEQF
>TRBJ2-1|TRBV7-6|-
ASSLGGQGPYNEQF
>TRBJ2-1|TRBV5-6|-
ASSTGLAVISSYNEQF
>TRBJ2-1|TRBV28|-
ASSIPGTTSSYNEQF
>TRBJ2-7|TRBV7-8|-
ASSLNSGTTYEQY
>TRBJ2-1|TRBV20-1|-
SARRGTSGGNEQF
>TRBJ2-3|TRBV7-2|-
ASSLDISGTFRGDTQY
>TRBJ1-6|TRBV5-4|-
ASSLAVLRGNGHNSPLH
>TRBJ1-1|TRBV6-6|-
ASSPSAREAF
>TRBJ2-1|TRBV9|-
ASSVYGRLSGDEQF
>TRBJ1-1|TRBV9|-
ASSVDGEGGTEAF